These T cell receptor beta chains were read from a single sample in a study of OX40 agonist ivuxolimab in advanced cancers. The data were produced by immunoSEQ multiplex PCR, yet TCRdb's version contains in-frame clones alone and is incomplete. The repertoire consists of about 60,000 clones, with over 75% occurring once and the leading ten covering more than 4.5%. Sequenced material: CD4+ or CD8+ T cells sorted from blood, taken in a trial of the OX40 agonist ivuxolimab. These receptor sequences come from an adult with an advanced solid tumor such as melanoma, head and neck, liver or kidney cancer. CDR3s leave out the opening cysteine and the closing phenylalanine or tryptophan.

cdr3_aa: ASSPILTGWTKNIQY
v_call: TRBV28
j_call: TRBJ2-4

cdr3_aa: ASSPGQGFNEQF
v_call: TRBV6-5
j_call: TRBJ2-1

cdr3_aa: AISENTGYNEKLF
v_call: TRBV10-3
j_call: TRBJ1-4

cdr3_aa: ASSQSGDRNQPQH
v_call: TRBV16
j_call: TRBJ1-5

cdr3_aa: ASSLESSGRDEQY
v_call: TRBV11-2
j_call: TRBJ2-7

cdr3_aa: ASSEQGGNEQF
v_call: TRBV10-2
j_call: TRBJ2-1

cdr3_aa: ASSLGQSSYEQY
v_call: TRBV7-9
j_call: TRBJ2-7

cdr3_aa: ASSLAQGADTQY
v_call: TRBV5-1
j_call: TRBJ2-3

cdr3_aa: ASSQEAGNQPQH
v_call: TRBV4-3
j_call: TRBJ1-5

cdr3_aa: ASSIAGANVLT
v_call: TRBV19
j_call: TRBJ2-6

cdr3_aa: AWTSGFSSYEQY
v_call: TRBV30
j_call: TRBJ2-7

cdr3_aa: ASNWAGSMNTEAF
v_call: TRBV19
j_call: TRBJ1-1

cdr3_aa: ASSSGGFTYEQY
v_call: TRBV27
j_call: TRBJ2-7

cdr3_aa: ASSSRTSSFEETQY
v_call: TRBV7-8
j_call: TRBJ2-5

cdr3_aa: ASGRDDGDSPLH
v_call: TRBV2
j_call: TRBJ1-6

cdr3_aa: ASSFSQGYEQY
v_call: TRBV27
j_call: TRBJ2-7